The next 24 T cell receptor beta chains were all read from a single sample in a study of spatial heterogeneity in lung cancer. Study conclusions and caveats: In tumors, expanded intratumoral alpha and beta TCR counts tracked mutation counts.

For these receptors, no antigen is known. Time point: sample taken at primary tumor resection. Via MiXCR, TCRdb re-called the 5' RACE reads, giving one row per CDR3 protein. The data show 1,300 or so distinct CDR3 sequences, over 9.5% seen once. The material sequenced was lung tumor tissue, taken at surgery. These receptors came from a male donor with early-stage non-small cell lung cancer.

By its share, this clonotype is medium-sized. The J gene is TRBJ2-6, the V gene TRBV7-9, with 8 bases fitting TRBD1. J was trimmed by 2 bases and V by 5 bases; bases with no gene match: 2. Looked up from germline, CDR1 is SEHNR and CDR2 is FQNEAQ (reference sequence). The CDR3 sequence is 15 residues long. CDR3 DNA: TGTGCCAGCAGCCCGGACAGGGCTGGGGCCAACGTCCTGACTTTC. Protein: CASSPDRAGANVLTF. The full variable domain, rest sourced from reference TRBV7-9 and TRBJ2-6, is DTGVSQNPRHKITKRGQNVTFRCDPISEHNRLYWYRQTLGQGPEFLTYFQNEAQLEKSRLLSDRFSAERPKGSFSTLEIQRTEQGDSAMYLCASSPDRAGANVLTFGAGSRLTVL.

This rearrangement joins TRBV7-2 to TRBJ2-7; D gene uncertain. V dropped 4 bases and J dropped 3 bases, with 7 bases sitting between them. The CDR3 totals 12 residues. Germline loops: CDR1 SGHTA, CDR2 FQGNSA. CDR3 loop: CASSSTIYEQYF. CDR3 in DNA: TGTGCCAGCAGCTCGACCATCTACGAGCAGTACTTC.

This clonotype is judged medium-sized. This chain uses TRBV30 with TRBJ2-1, with D hard to call. This CDR3 spans 14 amino acids. Trimming cost V 0 bases and J 7 bases, with 13 bases left between them. Looked up from germline, CDR1 is GTSNPN and CDR2 is SVGIG (reference sequence). The CDR3 sequence is CAWSVSPSKNEQFF. DNA for the CDR3: TGTGCCTGGAGTGTAAGTCCCAGTAAAAATGAGCAGTTCTTC.

This clonotype is medium-sized (0.01 to 0.1%) by share. The chain recombines TRBV6-1 with TRBJ1-2; D uncertain. Germline-derived CDR1 and CDR2 are MNHNS and SASEGT. The germline V and J ends were trimmed by 6 bases and 4 bases, with 12 bases remaining between them. The CDR3 covers 13 residues. CDR3 residues: CASRPTLVYGYTF. DNA for the CDR3: TGTGCCAGCAGGCCCACACTGGTCTATGGCTACACCTTC.

This clonotype was seen repeatedly, ten times or more. The V call is TRBV12-3 or TRBV12-4, the J call TRBJ1-2; TRBD1 matches at 9 bases. This CDR3 is built from 13 residues. V lost 1 base to trimming and J lost 8 bases; unmatched junction nucleotides: 2. The CDR3 sequence: CASSLGDRVGYTF. CDR3 coding DNA: TGTGCCAGCAGTTTAGGGGACAGGGTCGGCTACACCTTC.

The chain carries TRBV5-1 and TRBJ2-7; a weak D match, TRBD2 (5 bases). The V gene lost 0 bases and the J gene lost 5 bases, with 12 bases spanning the gap. There are 14 residues in the CDR3. Germline CDR1 is SGHRS and CDR2 is YFSETQ. The CDR3 loop is CASSLGTGRDEQYF. The CDR3 bases are TGCGCCAGCAGCTTGGGCACCGGGCGGGACGAGCAGTACTTC.

This clonotype qualifies as medium-sized. The genes are TRBV15 and TRBJ2-3, with 13 bases that match TRBD2. Trimming at V came to 0 bases and at J to 2 bases, leaving 8 bases not matched to a gene. Germline-derived CDR1 and CDR2 are LNHNV and YYDKDF (reference sequence). This CDR3 is 19 amino acids long. CDR3 DNA sequence: TGTGCCACCAGCAGAGAACTAGCGGGAGGGCCTCTCCCCACAGATACGCAGTATTTT. This codes for CATSRELAGGPLPTDTQYF.

This chain joins TRBV7-3 and TRBJ2-1; 7 bases match TRBD1. Germline V gene data show CDR1 as SGHTA and CDR2 as FQGTGA. The CDR3 contains 16 residues. V was clipped by 6 bases and J by 5 bases; unmatched bases: 13. The CDR3 DNA follows: TGTGCCAGCAGTTTGGTCCCGGGACAGCCCGACAATGAGCAGTTCTTC. This gives the protein CASSLVPGQPDNEQFF. The whole variable domain, filled in from reference TRBV7-3 and TRBJ2-1, reads GAGVSQTPSNKVTEKGKYVELRCDPISGHTALYWYRQSLGQGPEFLIYFQGTGAADDSGLPNDRFFAVRPEGSVSTLKIQRTERGDSAVYLCASSLVPGQPDNEQFFGPGTRLTVL.

By sample fraction, this clonotype is large. This chain links TRBV30 with TRBJ2-7; D remains unclear. Trimming took 0 bases from V and 7 from J, leaving 7 bases between them. Germline V lookup: CDR1 GTSNPN, CDR2 SVGIG (reference sequence). This CDR3 is built from 11 residues. CDR3 DNA sequence: TGTGCCTGGAGTGTACTGGGGGAGCAGTACTTC. Protein: CAWSVLGEQYF.

This clonotype is categorized as medium-sized. The chain has TRBV18 and TRBJ2-1; TRBD1 agrees at 9 bases. The CDR3 covers 15 residues. Germline V lookup: CDR1 KGHSH, CDR2 LQKENI. With V trimmed by 0 bases and J by 7 bases, 4 bases remained unmatched. In nucleotides, the CDR3 is TGTGCCAGCTCACCACCGGGACAGGGTGGTAATGAGCAGTTCTTC. This sequence encodes CASSPPGQGGNEQFF.

The CDR3 protein is CSASRQGHYNEQFF. Here the CDR3 DNA reads TGCAGTGCTTCCCGACAGGGTCACTACAATGAGCAGTTCTTC. This sequence joins TRBV20-1 and TRBJ2-1, with 7 positions matching TRBD1. The CDR3 is 14 residues long. With V trimmed by 5 bases and J by 3 bases, 7 bases remained unmatched. The germline V gene encodes CDR1 DFQATT and CDR2 SNEGSKA (reference sequence).

In its sample, this clonotype ranks as large (0.1 to 1%). An end of the junction differs from the germline gene, which may be a read error. The rearrangement links TRBV7-7 to TRBJ2-3, with 7 bases fitting TRBD2. CDR3 size: 22 residues. The V gene's germline CDR1 is SSHAT and CDR2 FNYEAQ (reference sequence). The CDR3 DNA reads as TGTGCTAGCAGCTTACCAGGACTAGGCCCCTTCACCCCGGGGGGTAGCACAGATACGCAGTATTTT. Translated, it gives CASSLPGLGPFTPGGSTDTQYF.

By share, this clonotype counts as medium-sized. The chain is built from TRBV7-8 and TRBJ2-1; TRBD2 aligns across 8 bases. Per the germline V gene, CDR1 is SGHVS and CDR2 is FQNEAQ. The CDR3 contains 16 residues. Trimming cost V 5 bases and J 0 bases; bases outside gene matches: 6. The chain's CDR3 is CASSPPLAASYNEQFF. The CDR3 DNA is TGTGCCAGCAGCCCACCACTAGCGGCCTCCTACAATGAGCAGTTCTTC.

By sample share, this clonotype is medium-sized. This chain connects TRBV5-8 to TRBJ2-7; D is uncertain. Germline CDR1 SGHTS, CDR2 YDEGEE. V was cut by 2 bases and J by 2 bases, with 5 bases left in between. This CDR3 is built from 12 residues. CDR3 DNA: TGTGCCAGCAGCTTAGGAGCCTACGAGCAGTACTTC. Its protein is CASSLGAYEQYF.

This clonotype is medium-sized. The V and J genes are TRBV2 and TRBJ2-7; D remains unclear. The CDR3 sequence is 14 residues long. V lost 6 bases and J 2 bases, leaving 14 bases between the germline ends. Germline V CDR1 and CDR2: SNHLY, FYNNEI. This CDR3 reads CASRVEVPPYEQYF. The CDR3 coding sequence is TGTGCCAGCAGGGTTGAGGTGCCTCCCTACGAGCAGTACTTC.

Sample share makes this clonotype medium-sized. The chain links TRBV27 to TRBJ2-1; the match to TRBD1 covers 10 bases. J gave up 11 bases and V 7 bases, and 14 bases lay outside the gene matches. CDR3 length: 15 amino acids. Germline V gene lookup returns CDR1 MNHEY and CDR2 SMNVEV (reference sequence). The DNA of the CDR3 is TGTGCCAGCACCTTTCAGACAGGGGGCACTACCAAGCAGTTCTTC. Its protein is CASTFQTGGTTKQFF.

The chain couples TRBV7-2 to TRBJ2-1; D is possibly TRBD2 (5 bases). With 5 bases removed from V and 0 bases from J, the gap between germline ends came to 14 bases. The CDR3 loop spans 16 amino acids. The germline V gene encodes CDR1 SGHTA and CDR2 FQGNSA. The CDR3 loop reads CASSKYEGRSYNEQFF. The CDR3 DNA is TGTGCCAGCAGCAAATATGAGGGCCGCTCCTACAATGAGCAGTTCTTC. The variable domain in full, with the rest retrieved from reference TRBV7-2 and TRBJ2-1, is GAGVSQSPSNKVTEKGKDVELRCDPISGHTALYWYRQSLGQGLEFLIYFQGNSAPDKSGLPSDRFSAERTGGSVSTLTIQRTQQEDSAVYLCASSKYEGRSYNEQFFGPGTRLTVL.

In this sample, this clonotype is medium-sized (0.01 to 0.1%). The rearrangement uses TRBV24-1 and TRBJ2-5; 7 nucleotides match TRBD1. CDR1 and CDR2 (germline): KGHDR, SFDVKD. The CDR3 extends over 15 amino acids. V lost 3 bases and J lost 2; bases outside the gene matches: 5. CDR3: CATSDTTGRQETQYF. CDR3 sequence (DNA): TGTGCCACCAGTGATACGACAGGGAGACAAGAGACCCAGTACTTC.

By its share, this clonotype is medium-sized. The chain links TRBV4-1 to TRBJ1-4, with 8 bases fitting TRBD1. CDR1 MGHRA and CDR2 YSYEKL come from the germline V gene. This CDR3 spans 15 amino acids. V trimming: 3 bases; J trimming: 8 bases; junction bases outside the gene matches: 8. The DNA for the CDR3 is TGCGCCAGCAGCCAGGTAGACAGGGGCCGAGAAAAACTGTTTTTT. Amino acids: CASSQVDRGREKLFF.

This clonotype is a singleton in its sample. This sequence joins TRBV5-1 and TRBJ1-1, with D perhaps TRBD1 (6 bases). The germline V gene encodes CDR1 SGHRS and CDR2 YFSETQ. V shed 1 base and J shed 1 base, with 11 bases lying between them. The CDR3 contains 15 residues. The CDR3 here is CASSLYTGANTEAFF. The CDR3 region has the DNA TGCGCCAGCAGCTTGTACACGGGGGCGAACACTGAAGCTTTCTTT.

By proportion, this clonotype is medium-sized. The V call is TRBV18, the J call TRBJ2-5; TRBD2 matches at 10 bases. This CDR3 is 15 amino acids long. Germline CDR1 KGHSH, CDR2 LQKENI. J lost 4 bases, V lost 3 bases, and 5 bases had no gene match. CDR3 residues: CASSPLAGDRETQYF. As DNA, the CDR3 is TGTGCCAGCTCACCCCTAGCGGGAGATAGAGAGACCCAGTACTTC.

The chain employs TRBV6-6 and TRBJ1-6, with a possible D match to TRBD1 (5 bases). The CDR3 is 15 amino acids. Germline V gene sequence: CDR1 MNHNY, CDR2 SVGAGI (reference sequence). V gave up 0 bases and J gave up 8 bases, with 11 bases separating them. The CDR3 region has the DNA TGTGCCAGCAGTTACTCGGTCCGGGGGGATTCACCCCTCCACTTT. The encoded protein is CASSYSVRGDSPLHF.

By sample fraction, this clonotype is medium-sized. The chain carries TRBV28 and TRBJ1-1, with 7 bases matching TRBD1. Per the germline V gene, CDR1 is MDHEN and CDR2 is SYDVKM. Germline trimming cut 1 base from V and 5 bases from J; bases unmatched to any gene: 13. The CDR3 has 17 residues. The CDR3 nucleotides are TGTGCCAGCAGTTTATCTCCCCGGTCAGGGGGACGAACTGAAGCTTTCTTT. Protein: CASSLSPRSGGRTEAFF.

By frequency in the sample, this clonotype is medium-sized (0.01 to 0.1%). The chain uses TRBV15 and TRBJ2-5, with D maybe TRBD1 (6 bases). The CDR3 has 15 residues. Trimming pared 0 bases from V and 4 bases from J, leaving 12 bases between. The V gene's germline CDR1 is LNHNV and CDR2 YYDKDF (reference sequence). For the CDR3, the DNA is TGTGCCACCAGCAGAGAAAACAGGGTTGCAGAGACCCAGTACTTC. It translates to CATSRENRVAETQYF. The variable domain in full, completed from reference TRBV15 and TRBJ2-5, reads DAMVIQNPRYQVTQFGKPVTLSCSQTLNHNVMYWYQQKSSQAPKLLFHYYDKDFNNEADTPDNFQSRRPNTSFCFLDIRSPGLGDTAMYLCATSRENRVAETQYFGPGTRLLVL.